Listed here is a single TCR beta chain. V was pared by 2 bases and J by 7 bases, with 9 bases between. CDR3 size: 12 residues. From germline, CDR1 is GTSNPN and CDR2 SVGIG (reference sequence). In the authors' methods: Amplifying reference gene primers gave estimates of nucleated cell counts. Assay used: immunoSEQ multiplex PCR; TCRdb lists only in-frame clones, some missing. V and J calls and clone size follow that table, whereas D and trimming were derived from the DNA. Of fewer than 90,000 clones in the sample, about three quarters are singletons; the top ten hold under 50%. The record originates from a study of blood T cell repertoires in COVID-19. Looking at the study overall: PBMCs, B-cell-depleted T cells, or T cells provided the cDNA or gDNA that made up the material.

This chain uses TRBV30 with TRBJ2-1, with D perhaps matching TRBD2 (5 bases). The source material was peripheral blood. The TCR originated in a human donor in a cohort sampled during active COVID-19. This CDR3 reads CAWSRGRNEQFF. CDR3 bases: TGTGCCTGGAGTAGAGGGCGAAATGAGCAGTTCTTC.